A selection of T cell receptor beta chains follows, all from one sample in a study of T cells of healthy individuals. Each CDR3 protein gets one entry after TCRdb re-called the 5' RACE reads with MiXCR. The table records 63,000 or so distinct CDR3 sequences, 15% to 20% of them present only once. The origin of the receptors is a human donor in good health. Both conserved end residues are part of each CDR3. The order of the fields is V gene, CDR3 length, D gene, clone size, J gene, CDR3 DNA, CDR3 protein. The D gene is left open where the match is weak. Where a row states a size, it is once, few, many or the class of an expanded clone; other rows omit it.

TRBV12-5	15	.	many	TRBJ2-5	TGTGCTAGTGGCCCACACGGGTCTACAGAAGAGACCCAGTACTTC	CASGPHGSTEETQYF
TRBV5-1	16	TRBD1	few	TRBJ2-1	TGCGCCAGCAGCTTGGGGGACAGGGGATGGTACAATGAGCAGTTCTTC	CASSLGDRGWYNEQFF
TRBV12-3/TRBV12-4	12	.	.	TRBJ2-3	TGTGCCAGCAGCTGGACCACAGATACGCAGTATTTT	CASSWTTDTQYF
TRBV5-1	12	.	many	TRBJ2-7	TGCGCCAGTTACAACGGTCGTGGCGAGCAGTACTTC	CASYNGRGEQYF
TRBV12-3/TRBV12-4	15	.	.	TRBJ2-3	TGTGCCAGCAGTTCGGACGGCGCTAGCACAGATACGCAGTATTTT	CASSSDGASTDTQYF
TRBV28	14	.	.	TRBJ2-7	TGTGCCAGCAGTGGAGTAACAGGTTTCACCGAGCAGTACTTC	CASSGVTGFTEQYF
TRBV12-3/TRBV12-4	15	TRBD2	.	TRBJ2-2	TGTGCCAGCAGTTTGGCACTAGCGGGGCCCGGGGAGCTGTTTTTT	CASSLALAGPGELFF
TRBV4-2	14	.	.	TRBJ1-6	TGTGCCAGCAGCCAAGAATTGGACAACTCACCCCTCCACTTT	CASSQELDNSPLHF
TRBV25-1	16	.	many	TRBJ2-2	TGTGCCAGCATCTCGCCCGGGACAACGAACACCGGGGAGCTGTTTTTT	CASISPGTTNTGELFF
TRBV5-6	13	.	many	TRBJ2-3	TGTGCCAGCAGCTTGGGTTACACAGATACGCAGTATTTT	CASSLGYTDTQYF